The 23 T cell receptor beta chains below come from one sample, sequenced in a study of cytomegalovirus exposure and HLA in healthy donors. Use of 60 Vbeta and 13 Jbeta primers characterized the PCR. TCRdb's copy holds only in-frame clones and misses some; the assay was immunoSEQ multiplex PCR. The data include roughly 60,000 clones; the top ten clones carry roughly 2.1%. What was sequenced was PBMCs. The receptor source for this set is a woman aged 18-30 years in good health and CMV-seronegative.

The rearrangement uses TRBV5-1 and TRBJ1-2; D may be TRBD1 (5 bases). The V gene lost 2 bases and the J gene lost 1 base, with 12 bases spanning the gap. Germline CDR1 is SGHRS and CDR2 is YFSETQ. The CDR3 is made up of 15 amino acids. CDR3 in DNA: TGCGCCAGCAGCTTACGGGGGATGGTTAACTATGGCTACACCTTC. This translates into CASSLRGMVNYGYTF.

The chain couples TRBV28 to TRBJ1-2; TRBD1 might be the D (6 bases). CDR3 size: 14 residues. Germline V gives CDR1 MDHEN, CDR2 SYDVKM. The germline V and J ends were trimmed by 5 bases and 7 bases, with 17 bases remaining between them. The CDR3 DNA is TGTGCCAGCAGTCCCCCGGGGGGCGCTTCTGGCTACACCTTC. This encodes CASSPPGGASGYTF.

The chain joins TRBV5-6 to TRBJ1-6; D is perhaps TRBD1 (6 bases). The V gene's germline CDR1 is SGHDT and CDR2 YYEEEE. The CDR3 extends over 16 amino acids. Trimming took off 0 bases at V and 3 bases at J, with 10 bases between the two ends. This CDR3 reads CASSLGGGHYNSPLHF. The CDR3 DNA reads as TGTGCCAGCAGCTTGGGCGGGGGCCACTATAATTCACCCCTCCACTTT.

The chain recombines TRBV9 with TRBJ2-7, with 8 bases identical to TRBD2. The CDR3 is 15 amino acids. CDR1 is SGDLS and CDR2 is YYNGEE in the germline V gene. With 4 bases clipped from V and 1 base from J, the junction kept 7 bases outside the gene matches. The DNA for the CDR3 is TGTGCCAGCAGCCCGGGACTAGACCTATCCTACGAGCAGTACTTC. This encodes CASSPGLDLSYEQYF.

The CDR3 spells CASTGGATSGRANEQFF. CDR3 DNA: TGTGCCAGCACCGGAGGGGCGACTAGCGGGAGGGCGAACGAGCAGTTCTTC. The rearrangement joins TRBV9 to TRBJ2-1, with 14 positions matching TRBD2. The CDR3 runs to 17 residues. Germline V gene lookup returns CDR1 SGDLS and CDR2 YYNGEE. The ends lost 6 bases at V and 10 bases at J; junction bases unmatched: 15.

The V and J genes are TRBV5-4 and TRBJ1-1; D perhaps matches TRBD1 (6 bases). The CDR3 extends over 14 amino acids. Trimming took off 3 bases at V and 1 base at J, with 10 bases between the two ends. CDR1 and CDR2 (germline): SGHNT, YYREEE (reference sequence). The CDR3 DNA is TGTGCCAGCAGCTGGGACACCCGGAACACTGAAGCTTTCTTT. This sequence encodes CASSWDTRNTEAFF.

This chain uses TRBV6-5 with TRBJ1-6, with D uncertain. Trimming left V 3 bases short and J 4 bases short, with 10 bases between. CDR3 length equals 15 residues. Germline lookup yields CDR1 MNHEY and CDR2 SVGAGI. Here the CDR3 reads CASSYQESYNSPLHF. The CDR3 DNA follows: TGTGCCAGCAGTTATCAGGAATCGTATAATTCACCCCTCCACTTT.

V and J are TRBV7-9 and TRBJ2-2; D is unclear. CDR1 and CDR2 from the germline V gene are SEHNR and FQNEAQ (reference sequence). The CDR3 loop spans 12 amino acids. Trimming removed 5 bases from V and 3 bases from J, with 4 bases in between. CDR3 amino acids: CASSQYTGELFF. The DNA for the CDR3 is TGTGCCAGCAGCCAGTACACCGGGGAGCTGTTTTTT. The full variable domain, its missing parts supplied by reference TRBV7-9 and TRBJ2-2, is DTGVSQNPRHKITKRGQNVTFRCDPISEHNRLYWYRQTLGQGPEFLTYFQNEAQLEKSRLLSDRFSAERPKGSFSTLEIQRTEQGDSAMYLCASSQYTGELFFGEGSRLTVL.

V is TRBV7-9 and J is TRBJ1-4; D perhaps matches TRBD1 (6 bases). Germline V gene sequence: CDR1 SEHNR, CDR2 FQNEAQ (reference sequence). CDR3 length: 14 residues. Trimming left V 5 bases short and J 6 bases short, with 13 bases between. CDR3 sequence (DNA): TGTGCCAGCAGCCCCTGGCGGGGGCATGAAAAACTGTTTTTT. It specifies CASSPWRGHEKLFF.

The DNA of the CDR3 is TGTGCCAGTAGTTCCTCCGGGACTTACACAGATACGCAGTATTTT. Translated, it gives CASSSSGTYTDTQYF. V and J are TRBV19 and TRBJ2-3; TRBD2 might be the D (6 bases). Trimming removed 5 bases at V and 2 bases at J, with 14 bases between. The CDR3 extends over 15 amino acids. CDR1 is LNHDA, CDR2 SQIVND, per germline (reference sequence).

The chain combines TRBV29-1 with TRBJ2-1; D perhaps matches TRBD2 (7 bases). There are 15 residues in the CDR3. Germline loops: CDR1 SQVTM, CDR2 ANQGSEA. Trimming took off 4 bases at V and 10 bases at J, with 23 bases between the two ends. As DNA, the CDR3 is TGCAGCGTTGTTACAAGGGCTGGGGGAGGGGGGGAGCAGTTCTTC. It is translated as CSVVTRAGGGGEQFF.

This chain's CDR3 is CASSPPGTGDYEQYF. The CDR3 DNA reads TGTGCCAGCTCACCGCCCGGGACAGGAGACTACGAGCAGTACTTC. The chain combines TRBV18 with TRBJ2-7; 8 positions match TRBD1. Germline V gene data show CDR1 as KGHSH and CDR2 as LQKENI. The junction had 7 bases not matched to a gene; V was cut back by 3 bases and J by 3 bases. The CDR3 has 15 amino acids. The full variable domain, with the rest looked up from reference TRBV18 and TRBJ2-7, is NAGVMQNPRHLVRRRGQEARLRCSPMKGHSHVYWYRQLPEEGLKFMVYLQKENIIDESGMPKERFSAEFPKEGPSILRIQQVVRGDSAAYFCASSPPGTGDYEQYFGPGTRLTVT.

This rearrangement joins TRBV7-9 to TRBJ2-5; D may be TRBD2 (6 bases). The V and J ends lost 6 bases and 0 bases respectively, with 11 bases between them. This CDR3 spans 14 amino acids. The germline V gene encodes CDR1 SEHNR and CDR2 FQNEAQ (reference sequence). DNA for the CDR3: TGTGCCAGCAGGTCGGGACTGAACCAAGAGACCCAGTACTTC. Translation: CASRSGLNQETQYF.

The chain combines TRBV6-4 with TRBJ2-1; 13 bases are a match to TRBD2. The CDR3 consists of 16 residues. V trimming: 4 bases; J trimming: 9 bases; junction bases outside the gene matches: 9. Germline loops: CDR1 MRHNA, CDR2 SNTAGT. The CDR3 loop reads CASSAVLAGGPFEQFF. The DNA of the CDR3 is TGTGCCAGCAGTGCCGTACTAGCGGGGGGGCCTTTTGAGCAGTTCTTC.

This chain links TRBV27 with TRBJ2-1; D is unresolved. Germline values: CDR1 MNHEY, CDR2 SMNVEV (reference sequence). Trimming stripped 6 bases from V and 2 bases from J, with 2 bases between. This CDR3 comprises 11 residues. CDR3 sequence: CASSTYNEQFF. CDR3 bases: TGTGCCAGCAGCACCTACAATGAGCAGTTCTTC.

The chain employs TRBV7-2 and TRBJ1-1, with unresolved D. V dropped 5 bases and J dropped 0 bases, with 13 bases sitting between them. Germline CDR1 SGHTA, CDR2 FQGNSA. The CDR3 has 15 amino acids. CDR3 DNA sequence: TGTGCCAGCAGCCCCAGGTCACGGATGAACACTGAAGCTTTCTTT. This encodes CASSPRSRMNTEAFF.

The chain recombines TRBV5-1 with TRBJ2-1, with D maybe TRBD2 (5 bases). The CDR3 is 14 residues long. Per germline, CDR1 SGHRS and CDR2 YFSETQ. V was cut by 3 bases and J by 7 bases, with 14 bases left in between. CDR3 sequence (DNA): TGCGCCAGCAGCTGGGGAGTAGGGATTAATGAGCAGTTCTTC. This translates into CASSWGVGINEQFF.

The CDR3 region is CASSRGTSGDNEQFF. Written as DNA, the CDR3 is TGTGCCAGCTCACGGGGGACTAGCGGCGACAATGAGCAGTTCTTC. This chain links TRBV18 with TRBJ2-1, with 11 bases aligning to TRBD2. In germline, CDR1 is KGHSH, CDR2 LQKENI. The CDR3 covers 15 residues. V was clipped by 4 bases and J by 5 bases; unmatched bases: 4. The entire variable domain, with the rest obtained from reference TRBV18 and TRBJ2-1, is as follows: NAGVMQNPRHLVRRRGQEARLRCSPMKGHSHVYWYRQLPEEGLKFMVYLQKENIIDESGMPKERFSAEFPKEGPSILRIQQVVRGDSAAYFCASSRGTSGDNEQFFGPGTRLTVL.

DNA of the CDR3: TGTGCCAGTAGTACACTAGGGGAAAAACTGTTTTTT. Residues: CASSTLGEKLFF. The gene calls are TRBV19 and TRBJ1-4; no clear D gene. V lost 4 bases and J 8 bases, leaving 8 bases between the germline ends. The CDR3 extends over 12 amino acids. Germline lookup yields CDR1 LNHDA and CDR2 SQIVND (reference sequence).

The J gene is TRBJ1-2, the V gene TRBV5-6; TRBD1 aligns across 8 bases. The CDR3 spans 16 residues. J was trimmed by 7 bases and V by 4 bases; bases with no gene match: 15. Germline V gives CDR1 SGHDT, CDR2 YYEEEE. The CDR3 region is CASSRRQGKLGLGYTF. As DNA, the CDR3 is TGTGCCAGCAGCCGGCGACAGGGGAAGTTGGGGCTTGGCTACACCTTC.

About this clone itself: At one end the junction does not follow the germline gene, possibly because of a read error. This chain uses TRBV19 with TRBJ2-1; 7 nucleotides line up with TRBD2. Germline CDR1 reads LNHDA; CDR2 reads SQIVND (reference sequence). This CDR3 region has 18 residues. The CDR3 spells CASREWGQRGSSDNEQFF. The CDR3, as DNA: TGTGCCAGTAGGGAGTGGGGCCAGCGGGGCAGCTCCGACAATGAGCAGTTCTTC.

The chain couples TRBV5-4 to TRBJ2-1, with a weak D call TRBD2 (6 bases). V was cut by 0 bases and J by 12 bases, with 16 bases left in between. The CDR3 sequence is 14 residues long. Germline values: CDR1 SGHNT, CDR2 YYREEE (reference sequence). CDR3 sequence: CASSLEVADVWQFF. DNA of the CDR3: TGTGCCAGCAGCTTGGAGGTAGCGGATGTGTGGCAGTTCTTC.

The chain uses TRBV2 and TRBJ1-6; 7 nucleotides agree with TRBD1. Germline V lookup: CDR1 SNHLY, CDR2 FYNNEI. The CDR3 spans 15 residues. Trimming at V came to 8 bases and at J to 0 bases, leaving 4 bases not matched to a gene. The CDR3 loop reads CASLQGSSYNSPLHF. In nucleotides, the CDR3 is TGTGCCAGCCTACAGGGGAGCTCCTATAATTCACCCCTCCACTTT.